The 14 T cell receptor beta chains reported below all come from one sample, sequenced in a study of T-cell memory formation after mild COVID-19. One entry per CDR3 protein results from TCRdb running MiXCR on the 5' RACE reads. The repertoire holds over 350,000 distinct CDR3 sequences, with approximately 15% as singletons. The sample was PBMCs or a T cell subset sorted from them (not recorded which). The receptors shown here come from a man younger than 30 who had mild COVID-19 (a few samples of this study predate the infection). Cell type and time point are not known.

This rearrangement joins TRBV7-9 to TRBJ1-5; TRBD1 agrees at 12 bases. From germline, CDR1 is SEHNR and CDR2 FQNEAQ (reference sequence). The CDR3 extends over 18 amino acids. Trimming took 4 bases from V and 0 from J; bases not matched to a gene: 7. This CDR3 is CASSSGTGGADSNQPQHF. The DNA for the CDR3 is TGTGCCAGCAGCTCGGGGACAGGGGGCGCGGATAGCAATCAGCCCCAGCATTTT.

This clonotype was seen ten or more times. The chain uses TRBV5-5 and TRBJ2-6; D is possibly TRBD1 or TRBD2 (6 bases each). The ends were cut back, 4 bases at V and 0 bases at J, with 20 bases in the middle. The CDR3 consists of 19 residues. Germline values: CDR1 SGHKS, CDR2 YYEKEE (reference sequence). The CDR3 here is CASSPRRGDGRSGANVLTF. Written as DNA, the CDR3 is TGTGCCAGCAGCCCTAGAAGGGGGGACGGGCGCTCTGGGGCCAACGTCCTGACTTTC.

The CDR3 spells CASSSLGTASYEQYF. CDR3 nucleotide sequence: TGTGCCAGCAGTTCCCTCGGGACCGCTTCCTACGAGCAGTACTTC. The chain uses TRBV6-6 and TRBJ2-7; D is tentatively TRBD1 or TRBD2 (5 bases each). The CDR3 totals 15 residues. V lost 4 bases, J lost 1 base, and 14 bases lay in between. The germline V gene encodes CDR1 MNHNY and CDR2 SVGAGI (reference sequence).

This clonotype was observed a handful of times. The rearrangement links TRBV5-1 to TRBJ1-1; tentatively, D is TRBD1 (5 bases). V lost 5 bases and J lost 6, with 17 bases in between. The germline V gene has CDR1 SGHRS and CDR2 YFSETQ. This CDR3 comprises 14 residues. The CDR3 DNA is TGCGCCAGCAGGAACGTGGGGCAGGGAGCTGAAGCTTTCTTT. Translated: CASRNVGQGAEAFF.

This clonotype has at least ten counts. V usage is TRBV7-6 and J usage is TRBJ2-1; D is possibly TRBD1 (5 bases). V was shortened by 4 bases and J by 4 bases, with 5 bases between the two germline ends. The CDR3 length is 12 residues. Germline CDR1 SGHVS, CDR2 FNYEAQ. CDR3 region: CASSSGYNEQFF. As DNA, the CDR3 is TGTGCCAGCAGCTCAGGGTACAATGAGCAGTTCTTC.

This clonotype has more than one count but fewer than ten. The chain joins TRBV20-1 to TRBJ2-3; D may be TRBD1 or TRBD2 (5 bases each). The CDR3 runs to 13 residues. The V end lost 6 bases, the J end lost 2 bases, and 12 bases lay between the germline ends. Germline CDR1 is DFQATT and CDR2 is SNEGSKA (reference sequence). CDR3 protein: CSAGTEITDTQYF. CDR3 nucleotides: TGCAGTGCCGGGACGGAAATCACAGATACGCAGTATTTT.

This chain joins TRBV5-1 and TRBJ1-2, with D uncertain. The CDR3 totals 15 residues. The germline V and J ends were trimmed by 3 bases and 2 bases, with 14 bases remaining between them. Germline loops: CDR1 SGHRS, CDR2 YFSETQ. The CDR3 region has the DNA TGCGCCAGCAGCTGGACCTCAAATGACAACTATGGCTACACCTTC. It yields the protein CASSWTSNDNYGYTF.

In this sample, this clonotype turned up a few times. The J gene is TRBJ1-2, the V gene TRBV12-3 or TRBV12-4; no clear D gene. The CDR3 is made up of 14 amino acids. V dropped 5 bases and J dropped 4 bases, with 14 bases sitting between them. The CDR3 spells CASSDLRYFYGYTF. Written as DNA, the CDR3 is TGTGCCAGCAGTGACCTCCGCTACTTCTATGGCTACACCTTC.

This chain links TRBV5-1 with TRBJ2-5; 8 nucleotides line up with TRBD2. The germline CDR1 and CDR2 sequences are SGHRS and YFSETQ. The junction had 3 bases not matched to a gene; V was cut back by 1 base and J by 1 base. This CDR3 comprises 15 residues. The CDR3 nucleotides read TGCGCCAGCAGCTTGATAGCGGGGATCCAAGAGACCCAGTACTTC. Protein: CASSLIAGIQETQYF.

In its sample, this clonotype was seen a few times. The V call is TRBV7-8, the J call TRBJ2-5, with TRBD2 identical over 15 bases. The germline V gene encodes CDR1 SGHVS and CDR2 FQNEAQ. Germline trimming cut 6 bases from V and 2 bases from J; bases unmatched to any gene: 1. The CDR3 is 15 residues long. The CDR3 DNA follows: TGTGCCAGCAGGGGGACTAGCGGGGGGCAAGAGACCCAGTACTTC. As protein: CASRGTSGGQETQYF. Drawing the rest from reference TRBV7-8 and TRBJ2-5, the complete variable domain is GAGVSQSPRYKVAKRGQDVALRCDPISGHVSLFWYQQALGQGPEFLTYFQNEAQLDKSGLPSDRFFAERPEGSVSTLKIQRTQQEDSAVYLCASRGTSGGQETQYFGPGTRLLVL.

The chain has TRBV5-4 and TRBJ2-2, with 12 bases that match TRBD2. Trimming took 5 bases from V and 6 from J; bases not matched to a gene: 5. Germline V gene lookup returns CDR1 SGHNT and CDR2 YYREEE (reference sequence). This CDR3 region has 15 residues. CDR3 DNA sequence: TGTGCCAGCAGACCCGCTAGCGGGGGGGCCGGGGAGCTGTTTTTT. Translation gives CASRPASGGAGELFF. Variable domain in full (rest from reference TRBV5-4 and TRBJ2-2): ETGVTQSPTHLIKTRGQQVTLRCSSQSGHNTVSWYQQALGQGPQFIFQYYREEENGRGNFPPRFSGLQFPNYSSELNVNALELDDSALYLCASRPASGGAGELFFGEGSRLTVL.

CDR3 nucleotide sequence: TGCGCCAGCAGCAAGAGAGCGGGGGGGACGAATGAGCAGTTCTTC. It translates to CASSKRAGGTNEQFF. The V gene is TRBV4-3, the J gene TRBJ2-1; TRBD2 agrees at 10 bases. V was clipped by 5 bases and J by 7 bases; unmatched bases: 8. This CDR3 is 15 amino acids long. CDR1 LGHNA and CDR2 YSLEER come from the germline V gene.

The chain employs TRBV7-8 and TRBJ2-1; TRBD2 matches 8 bases. The CDR3 is 16 amino acids. The J segment lost 6 bases and the V segment lost 4 bases, leaving 11 bases of the junction unmatched. Per the germline V gene, CDR1 is SGHVS and CDR2 is FQNEAQ. CDR3 protein: CASSSPGAGARNEQFF. CDR3 bases: TGTGCCAGCAGCTCCCCGGGAGCGGGGGCGCGCAATGAGCAGTTCTTC.

The chain joins TRBV5-1 to TRBJ1-2, with D unresolved. In germline, CDR1 is SGHRS, CDR2 YFSETQ. Trimming removed 3 bases at V and 4 bases at J, with 22 bases between. The CDR3 is 17 residues long. The CDR3 here is CASSWTPGRAEVYGYTF. DNA of the CDR3: TGCGCCAGCAGCTGGACTCCCGGACGGGCAGAAGTCTATGGCTACACCTTC. The full variable domain, completed using reference TRBV5-1 and TRBJ1-2, is KAGVTQTPRYLIKTRGQQVTLSCSPISGHRSVSWYQQTPGQGLQFLFEYFSETQRNKGNFPGRFSGRQFSNSRSEMNVSTLELGDSALYLCASSWTPGRAEVYGYTFGSGTRLTVV.